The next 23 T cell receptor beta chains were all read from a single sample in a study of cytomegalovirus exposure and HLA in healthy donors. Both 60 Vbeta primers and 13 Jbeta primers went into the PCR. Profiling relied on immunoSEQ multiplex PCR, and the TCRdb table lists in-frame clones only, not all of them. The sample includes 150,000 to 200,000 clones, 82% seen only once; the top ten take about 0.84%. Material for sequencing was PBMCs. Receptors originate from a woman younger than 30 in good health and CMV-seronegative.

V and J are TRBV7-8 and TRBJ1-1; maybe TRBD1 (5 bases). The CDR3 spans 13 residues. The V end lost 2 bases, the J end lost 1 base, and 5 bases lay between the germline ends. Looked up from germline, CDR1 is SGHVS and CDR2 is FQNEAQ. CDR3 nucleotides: TGTGCCAGCAGCTTAACAGGGAACACTGAAGCTTTCTTT. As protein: CASSLTGNTEAFF. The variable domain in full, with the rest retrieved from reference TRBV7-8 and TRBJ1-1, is GAGVSQSPRYKVAKRGQDVALRCDPISGHVSLFWYQQALGQGPEFLTYFQNEAQLDKSGLPSDRFFAERPEGSVSTLKIQRTQQEDSAVYLCASSLTGNTEAFFGQGTRLTVV.

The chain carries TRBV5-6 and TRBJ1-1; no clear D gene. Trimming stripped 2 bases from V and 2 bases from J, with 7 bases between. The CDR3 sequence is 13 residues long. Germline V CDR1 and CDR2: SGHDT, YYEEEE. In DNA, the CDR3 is TGTGCCAGCAGCTTCGGAGGAAACACTGAAGCTTTCTTT. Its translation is CASSFGGNTEAFF.

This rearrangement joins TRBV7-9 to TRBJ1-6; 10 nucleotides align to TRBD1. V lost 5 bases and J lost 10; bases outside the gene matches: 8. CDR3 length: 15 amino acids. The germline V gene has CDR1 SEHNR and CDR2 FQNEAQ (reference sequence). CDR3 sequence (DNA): TGTGCCAGCAGCCCTGGGGACAGGGGCGGATCACCCCTCCACTTT. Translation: CASSPGDRGGSPLHF.

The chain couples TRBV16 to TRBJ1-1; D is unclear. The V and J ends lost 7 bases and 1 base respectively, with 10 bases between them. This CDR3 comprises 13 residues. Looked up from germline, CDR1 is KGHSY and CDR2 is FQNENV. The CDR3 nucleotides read TGTGCCAGCACCCCACAAACGAACACTGAAGCTTTCTTT. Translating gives CASTPQTNTEAFF. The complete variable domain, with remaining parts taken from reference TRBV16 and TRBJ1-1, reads GEEVAQTPKHLVRGEGQKAKLYCAPIKGHSYVFWYQQVLKNEFKFLISFQNENVFDETGMPKERFSAKCLPNSPCSLEIQATKLEDSAVYFCASTPQTNTEAFFGQGTRLTVV.

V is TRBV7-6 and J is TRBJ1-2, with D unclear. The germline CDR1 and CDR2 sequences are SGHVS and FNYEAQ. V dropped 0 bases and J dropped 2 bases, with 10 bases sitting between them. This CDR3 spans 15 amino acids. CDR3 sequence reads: CASSLAAGPNYGYTF. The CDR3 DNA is TGTGCCAGCAGCTTAGCGGCAGGTCCGAACTATGGCTACACCTTC.

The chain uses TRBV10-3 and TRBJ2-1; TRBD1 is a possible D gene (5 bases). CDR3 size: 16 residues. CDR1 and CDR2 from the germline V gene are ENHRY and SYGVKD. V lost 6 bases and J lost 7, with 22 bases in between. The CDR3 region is CAISLTQGMIVNEQFF. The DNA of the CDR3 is TGTGCCATCAGCCTTACCCAGGGAATGATTGTGAATGAGCAGTTCTTC.

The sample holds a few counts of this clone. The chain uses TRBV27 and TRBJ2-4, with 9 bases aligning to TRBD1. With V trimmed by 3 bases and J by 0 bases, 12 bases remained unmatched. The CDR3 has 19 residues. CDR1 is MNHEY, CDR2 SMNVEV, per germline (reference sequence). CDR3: CASSFNGTGKERAKNIQYF. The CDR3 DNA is TGTGCCAGCAGTTTTAATGGGACAGGGAAAGAAAGAGCCAAAAACATTCAGTACTTC.

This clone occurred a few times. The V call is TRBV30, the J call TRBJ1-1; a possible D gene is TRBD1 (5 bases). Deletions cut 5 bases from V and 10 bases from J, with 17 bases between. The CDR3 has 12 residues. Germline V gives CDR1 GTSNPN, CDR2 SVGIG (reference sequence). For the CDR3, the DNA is TGTGCCTGGGGGTTCGGGGGTCGGTTAGCTTTCTTT. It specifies CAWGFGGRLAFF.

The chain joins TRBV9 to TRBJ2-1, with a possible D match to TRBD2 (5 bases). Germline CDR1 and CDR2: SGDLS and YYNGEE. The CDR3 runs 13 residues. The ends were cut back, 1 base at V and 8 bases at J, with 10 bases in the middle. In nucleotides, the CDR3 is TGTGCCAGCAGCGTATCGTGGAGGTATGAGCAGTTCTTC. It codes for CASSVSWRYEQFF.

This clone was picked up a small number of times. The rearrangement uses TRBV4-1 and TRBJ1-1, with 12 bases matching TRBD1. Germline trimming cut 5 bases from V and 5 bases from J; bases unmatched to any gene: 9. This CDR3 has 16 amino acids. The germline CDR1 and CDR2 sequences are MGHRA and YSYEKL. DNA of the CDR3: TGCGCCAGCAGCTTGCGGGACAGGGGGCGCGGGACTGAAGCTTTCTTT. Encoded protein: CASSLRDRGRGTEAFF.

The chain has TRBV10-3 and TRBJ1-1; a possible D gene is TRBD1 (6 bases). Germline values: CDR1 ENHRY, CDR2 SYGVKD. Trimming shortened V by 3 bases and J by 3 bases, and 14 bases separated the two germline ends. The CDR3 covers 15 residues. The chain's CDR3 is CAISDPQGPDTEAFF. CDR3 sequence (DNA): TGTGCCATCAGTGACCCCCAGGGGCCGGACACTGAAGCTTTCTTT.

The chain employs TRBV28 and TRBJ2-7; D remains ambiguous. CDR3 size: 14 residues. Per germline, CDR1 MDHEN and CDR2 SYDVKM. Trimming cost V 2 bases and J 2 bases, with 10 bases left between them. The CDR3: CASSLGPLTYEQYF. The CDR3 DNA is TGTGCCAGCAGTTTAGGGCCGCTTACCTACGAGCAGTACTTC.

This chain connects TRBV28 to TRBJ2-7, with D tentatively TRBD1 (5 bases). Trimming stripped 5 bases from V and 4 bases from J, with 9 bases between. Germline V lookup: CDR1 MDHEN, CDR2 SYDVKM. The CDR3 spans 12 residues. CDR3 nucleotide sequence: TGTGCCAGCAGTGCTAGGGGTTACGAGCAGTACTTC. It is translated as CASSARGYEQYF.

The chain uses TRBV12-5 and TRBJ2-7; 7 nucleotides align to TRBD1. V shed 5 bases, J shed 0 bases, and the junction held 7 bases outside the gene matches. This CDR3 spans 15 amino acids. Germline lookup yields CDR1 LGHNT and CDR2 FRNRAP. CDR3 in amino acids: CASGPWTGNSYEQYF. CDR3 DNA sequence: TGTGCTAGTGGTCCATGGACAGGCAACTCCTACGAGCAGTACTTC.

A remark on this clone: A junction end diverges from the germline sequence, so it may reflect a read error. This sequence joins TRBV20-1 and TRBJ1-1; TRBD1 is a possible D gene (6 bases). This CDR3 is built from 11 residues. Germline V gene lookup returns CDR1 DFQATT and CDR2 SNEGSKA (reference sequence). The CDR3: CSDRVVTEASF. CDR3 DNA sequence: TGCAGTGACAGGGTGGTCACTGAAGCTTCCTTT.

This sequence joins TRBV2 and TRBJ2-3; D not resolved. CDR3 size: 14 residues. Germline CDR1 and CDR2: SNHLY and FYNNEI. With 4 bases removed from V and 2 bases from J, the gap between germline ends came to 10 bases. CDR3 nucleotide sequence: TGTGCCAGCAGTGGTGTCCTGTACACAGATACGCAGTATTTT. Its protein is CASSGVLYTDTQYF.

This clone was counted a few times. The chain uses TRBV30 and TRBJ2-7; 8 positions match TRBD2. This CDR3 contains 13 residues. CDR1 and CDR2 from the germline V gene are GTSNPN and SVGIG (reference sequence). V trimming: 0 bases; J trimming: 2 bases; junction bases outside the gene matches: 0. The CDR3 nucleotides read TGTGCCTGGAGTGTACTAGCGGCCTACGAGCAGTACTTC. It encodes CAWSVLAAYEQYF.

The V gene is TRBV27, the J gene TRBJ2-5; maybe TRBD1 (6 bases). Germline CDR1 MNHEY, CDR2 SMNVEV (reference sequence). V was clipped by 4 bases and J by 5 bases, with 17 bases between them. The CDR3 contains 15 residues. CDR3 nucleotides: TGTGCCAGCAGTTCCTCGACAGGACCCAGGGAGACCCAGTACTTC. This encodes CASSSSTGPRETQYF.

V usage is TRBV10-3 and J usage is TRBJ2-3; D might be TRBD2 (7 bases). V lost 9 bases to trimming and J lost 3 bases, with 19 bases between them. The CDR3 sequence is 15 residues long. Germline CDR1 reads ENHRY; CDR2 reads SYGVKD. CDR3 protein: CAIKDGGRLTDTQYF. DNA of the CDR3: TGTGCCATTAAAGACGGGGGGCGGTTGACAGATACGCAGTATTTT.

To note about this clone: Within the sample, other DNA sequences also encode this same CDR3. The CDR3 sequence: CASSHSYEQYF. CDR3 sequence (DNA): TGTGCCAGCAGCCATTCCTACGAGCAGTACTTC. This chain links TRBV6-5 with TRBJ2-7; no firm D call. V was pared by 6 bases and J by 1 base, with 4 bases between. CDR1 and CDR2 from the germline V gene are MNHEY and SVGAGI. The CDR3 length is 11 residues.

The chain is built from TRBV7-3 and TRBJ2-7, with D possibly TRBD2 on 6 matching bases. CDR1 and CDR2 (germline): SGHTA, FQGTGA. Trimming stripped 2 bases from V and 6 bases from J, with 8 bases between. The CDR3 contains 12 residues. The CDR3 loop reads CASSLLGGEQYF. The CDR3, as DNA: TGTGCCAGCAGCTTACTGGGGGGCGAGCAGTACTTC.

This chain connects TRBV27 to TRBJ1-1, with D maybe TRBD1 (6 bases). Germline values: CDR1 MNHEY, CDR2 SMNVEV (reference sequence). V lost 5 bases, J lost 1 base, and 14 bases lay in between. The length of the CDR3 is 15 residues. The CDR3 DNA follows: TGTGCCAGCAGTCCTTACACAGGGAGGAACACTGAAGCTTTCTTT. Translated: CASSPYTGRNTEAFF.

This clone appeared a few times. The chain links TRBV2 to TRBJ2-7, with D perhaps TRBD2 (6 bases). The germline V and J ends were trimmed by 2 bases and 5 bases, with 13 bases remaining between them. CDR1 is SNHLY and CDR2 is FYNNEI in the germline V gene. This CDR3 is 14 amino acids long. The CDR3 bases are TGTGCCAGCAGTGAAAGGCGGGACCTGAACGAGCAGTACTTC. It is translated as CASSERRDLNEQYF. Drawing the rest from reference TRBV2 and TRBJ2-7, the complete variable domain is EPEVTQTPSHQVTQMGQEVILRCVPISNHLYFYWYRQILGQKVEFLVSFYNNEISEKSEIFDDQFSVERPDGSNFTLKIRSTKLEDSAMYFCASSERRDLNEQYFGPGTRLTVT.